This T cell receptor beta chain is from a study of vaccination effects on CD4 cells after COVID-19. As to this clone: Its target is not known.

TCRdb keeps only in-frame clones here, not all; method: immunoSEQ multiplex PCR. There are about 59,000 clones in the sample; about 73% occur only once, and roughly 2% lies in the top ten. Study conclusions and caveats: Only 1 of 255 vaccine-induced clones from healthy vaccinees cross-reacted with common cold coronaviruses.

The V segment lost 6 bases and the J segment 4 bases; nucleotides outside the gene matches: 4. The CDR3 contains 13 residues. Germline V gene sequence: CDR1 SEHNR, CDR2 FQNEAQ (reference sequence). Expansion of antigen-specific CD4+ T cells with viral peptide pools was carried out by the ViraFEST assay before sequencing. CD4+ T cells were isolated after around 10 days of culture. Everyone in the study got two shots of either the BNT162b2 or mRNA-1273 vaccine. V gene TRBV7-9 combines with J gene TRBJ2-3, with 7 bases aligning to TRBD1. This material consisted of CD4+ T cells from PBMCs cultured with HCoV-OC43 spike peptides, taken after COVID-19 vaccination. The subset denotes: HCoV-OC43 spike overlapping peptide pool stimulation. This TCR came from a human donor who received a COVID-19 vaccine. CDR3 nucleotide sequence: TGTGCCAGCAGGATAACAGGGGCAGATACGCAGTATTTT. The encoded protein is CASRITGADTQYF. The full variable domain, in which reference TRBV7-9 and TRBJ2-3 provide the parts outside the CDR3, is DTGVSQNPRHKITKRGQNVTFRCDPISEHNRLYWYRQTLGQGPEFLTYFQNEAQLEKSRLLSDRFSAERPKGSFSTLEIQRTEQGDSAMYLCASRITGADTQYFGPGTRLTVL.